These 32 T cell receptor beta chains were all obtained from the same sample, sequenced in a study of human T cells and chemical hapten exposure. Whole blood that had not been fractionated was the source of extracted total RNA. TCRdb ran MiXCR on the 5' RACE reads and lists one entry per CDR3 protein. Among approximately 140,000 distinct CDR3 sequences listed, approximately 4% were seen once. The receptor set was obtained from a female donor in good health.

The rearrangement uses TRBV10-3 and TRBJ2-6; TRBD1 matches 10 bases. The V and J ends lost 4 bases and 3 bases, in that order; junction bases with no gene match: 6. Germline CDR1 ENHRY, CDR2 SYGVKD. This CDR3 region has 17 residues. The CDR3 sequence: CAISARTGGYGANVLTF. CDR3 in DNA: TGTGCCATCAGTGCTCGGACAGGGGGTTATGGGGCCAACGTCCTGACTTTC.

This clonotype was picked up many times. The V call is TRBV15, the J call TRBJ2-1; D is unresolved. The V end lost 6 bases, the J end lost 2 bases, and 8 bases lay between the germline ends. The CDR3 extends over 13 amino acids. Germline assignment: CDR1 LNHNV and CDR2 YYDKDF (reference sequence). In DNA form, the CDR3 reads TGTGCCACCAGGGGCTATACCTACAATGAGCAGTTCTTC. This gives the protein CATRGYTYNEQFF.

This clonotype was picked up many times. The chain links TRBV2 to TRBJ1-2; 7 nucleotides align to TRBD1. V shed 8 bases and J 6 bases; nucleotides not matched to a gene: 9. The CDR3 loop spans 13 amino acids. Germline V gives CDR1 SNHLY, CDR2 FYNNEI. The CDR3 DNA reads as TGTGCCAGCCCAAAGGCAGGGGGTGATGGCTACACCTTC. Protein product: CASPKAGGDGYTF.

This clonotype was recorded at least ten times. The gene calls are TRBV11-2 and TRBJ1-1, with D perhaps matching TRBD1 (6 bases). Germline values: CDR1 SGHAT, CDR2 FQNNGV. The CDR3 contains 16 residues. With 1 base removed from V and 0 bases from J, the gap between germline ends came to 12 bases. CDR3 in DNA: TGTGCCAGCAGCTTAGGTTCAGGGGCCATGAACACTGAAGCTTTCTTT. Translation: CASSLGSGAMNTEAFF.

This clonotype was recorded at least ten times. This chain links TRBV6-6 with TRBJ2-7; D unresolved. Trimming cost V 0 bases and J 3 bases, with 6 bases left between them. Germline-derived CDR1 and CDR2 are MNHNY and SVGAGI (reference sequence). This CDR3 spans 13 amino acids. CDR3 bases: TGTGCCAGCAGTTACTCTCTGATCTACGAGCAGTACTTC. Encoded protein: CASSYSLIYEQYF.

This clonotype showed up many times. No conserved phenylalanine or tryptophan is present at the end of the CDR3, so a read error is the likely explanation. The chain recombines TRBV5-4 with TRBJ2-1, with TRBD2 matching 8 bases. This CDR3 is built from 15 residues. J was trimmed by 7 bases and V by 0 bases; bases with no gene match: 6. Germline V gives CDR1 SGHNT, CDR2 YYREEE (reference sequence). CDR3 nucleotides: TGTGCCAGCAGCTTGGGCGGGGGGTTGAGGAATGAGCAGTTCTTA. Protein product: CASSLGGGLRNEQFL.

Of note for this clonotype: A much larger clone differs from this one at a single base, so this may be a read error. The chain joins TRBV18 to TRBJ1-2; 7 bases map to TRBD1. This CDR3 spans 16 amino acids. The J segment lost 6 bases and the V segment lost 0 bases, leaving 10 bases of the junction unmatched. Per germline, CDR1 KGHSH and CDR2 LQKENI. This CDR3 reads CASSPPESGGDDGYTF. CDR3 bases: TGTGCCAGCTCACCACCTGAATCAGGGGGGGACGATGGCTACACCTTC.

This clonotype showed up just a few times. V is TRBV19 and J is TRBJ2-1, with 9 bases lining up with TRBD1. The CDR3 extends over 14 amino acids. The junction had 4 bases not matched to a gene; V was cut back by 5 bases and J by 5 bases. The germline gives CDR1 LNHDA, CDR2 SQIVND (reference sequence). The CDR3 DNA follows: TGTGCCAGTAGTTGGACAGGGGTCCACAATGAGCAGTTCTTC. It specifies CASSWTGVHNEQFF.

V usage is TRBV12-3 or TRBV12-4 and J usage is TRBJ1-4; D not certain. The CDR3 has 13 amino acids. V was clipped by 8 bases and J by 1 base, with 8 bases between them. CDR3: CASRDGTNEKLFF. The CDR3 region has the DNA TGTGCCAGCCGTGATGGAACTAATGAAAAACTGTTTTTT.

This clonotype has ten or more counts. The chain couples TRBV13 to TRBJ1-6, with D possibly being TRBD1 (5 bases). CDR1 and CDR2 (germline): PRHDT, FYEKMQ (reference sequence). Deletions cut 5 bases from V and 12 bases from J, with 14 bases between. CDR3 size: 13 residues. CDR3 loop: CASSLGRIQPLHF. The CDR3 DNA reads TGTGCCAGCAGCCTGGGACGGATTCAACCCCTCCACTTT. The variable domain in full, completed from reference TRBV13 and TRBJ1-6, reads AAGVIQSPRHLIKEKRETATLKCYPIPRHDTVYWYQQGPGQDPQFLISFYEKMQSDKGSIPDRFSAQQFSDYHSELNMSSLELGDSALYFCASSLGRIQPLHFGNGTRLTVT.

This clonotype was counted ten times or more. This sequence joins TRBV10-3 and TRBJ2-5, with TRBD2 identical over 11 bases. The CDR3 spans 17 residues. The germline V gene has CDR1 ENHRY and CDR2 SYGVKD. Unmatched junction bases numbered 10, after V lost 3 bases and J lost 4 bases. The CDR3 DNA reads as TGTGCCATCAGTGACCCCCAGAGGACTAGCGGGCTAGAGACCCAGTACTTC. It yields the protein CAISDPQRTSGLETQYF.

A remark on this clonotype: A much larger clone lies one base from this, so it may be a read error. This chain links TRBV28 with TRBJ1-5, with D unresolved. The germline CDR1 and CDR2 sequences are MDHEN and SYDVKM. The CDR3 sequence is 14 residues long. CDR3 sequence (DNA): TGTGCCAGCAGTTTATTCTCCGGAAATCAGTCCCAGCATTTT. Encoded protein: CASSLFSGNQSQHF.

The table lists this clonotype with many counts. The rearrangement joins TRBV2 to TRBJ1-6; D call uncertain. CDR1 and CDR2 from the germline V gene are SNHLY and FYNNEI. The CDR3 is 14 residues long. Deletions cut 8 bases from V and 2 bases from J, with 10 bases between. In DNA, the CDR3 is TGTGCCAGCGCCGCCAGACCCTATAATTCACCCCTCCACTTT. Translation: CASAARPYNSPLHF.

This clonotype was seen many times. The V and J genes are TRBV12-3 or TRBV12-4 and TRBJ1-5, with TRBD1 matching 8 bases. There are 15 residues in the CDR3. V lost 7 bases, J lost 1 base, and 6 bases stayed unmatched. The CDR3 DNA follows: TGTGCCAGCACCTCTGGACAGGGCAGCAATCAGCCCCAGCATTTT. This gives the protein CASTSGQGSNQPQHF.

This clonotype was seen only a few times. This chain joins TRBV7-9 and TRBJ2-5, with a weak D call TRBD1 (6 bases). CDR1 and CDR2 (germline): SEHNR, FQNEAQ (reference sequence). This CDR3 contains 16 residues. The ends were cut back, 1 base at V and 5 bases at J, with 17 bases in the middle. As DNA, the CDR3 is TGTGCCAGCAGCTTAGGGGCAGGGGATGGTACCGAGACCCAGTACTTC. Protein product: CASSLGAGDGTETQYF. Looking up the rest from reference TRBV7-9 and TRBJ2-5 gives the full variable domain: DTGVSQNPRHKITKRGQNVTFRCDPISEHNRLYWYRQTLGQGPEFLTYFQNEAQLEKSRLLSDRFSAERPKGSFSTLEIQRTEQGDSAMYLCASSLGAGDGTETQYFGPGTRLLVL.

This clonotype appeared many times. The chain joins TRBV25-1 to TRBJ2-2; D is uncertain. The CDR3 covers 13 residues. V lost 0 bases, J lost 6 bases, and 5 bases lay in between. Germline loops: CDR1 MGHDK, CDR2 SYGVNS. CDR3 loop: CASSEYSPGELFF. The CDR3 coding sequence is TGTGCCAGCAGTGAATATTCCCCCGGGGAGCTGTTTTTT.

This clonotype was picked up many times. This sequence joins TRBV20-1 and TRBJ2-3, with D maybe TRBD2 (5 bases). The V gene lost 3 bases and the J gene lost 0 bases, with 7 bases spanning the gap. The CDR3 is 13 amino acids. Germline lookup yields CDR1 DFQATT and CDR2 SNEGSKA (reference sequence). CDR3 nucleotide sequence: TGCAGTGCTAGCGGGGTGAGCACAGATACGCAGTATTTT. As protein: CSASGVSTDTQYF.

At least ten counts were recorded for this clonotype. The chain employs TRBV3-1 and TRBJ1-1; the D gene is possibly TRBD1 (6 bases). Germline CDR1 is LGHDT and CDR2 is YNNKEL (reference sequence). CDR3 length: 14 residues. V lost 1 base and J 4 bases, leaving 10 bases between the germline ends. CDR3 in amino acids: CASSQGLGGTEAFF. The CDR3 nucleotides read TGTGCCAGCAGCCAAGGGCTAGGGGGCACTGAAGCTTTCTTT.

This clonotype was picked up a small number of times. The chain uses TRBV28 and TRBJ2-6; D might be TRBD1 (5 bases). Germline CDR1 reads MDHEN; CDR2 reads SYDVKM. Trimming left V 3 bases short and J 2 bases short, with 11 bases between. The CDR3 sequence is 16 residues long. The CDR3 here is CASSFRVPTGANVLTF. CDR3 sequence (DNA): TGTGCCAGCAGTTTCAGGGTCCCCACTGGGGCCAACGTCCTGACTTTC. Variable domain in full (rest from reference TRBV28 and TRBJ2-6): DVKVTQSSRYLVKRTGEKVFLECVQDMDHENMFWYRQDPGLGLRLIYFSYDVKMKEKGDIPEGYSVSREKKERFSLILESASTNQTSMYLCASSFRVPTGANVLTFGAGSRLTVL.

There are many counts of this clonotype. V and J are TRBV3-1 and TRBJ2-6; D is uncertain. CDR3 length equals 16 residues. The germline CDR1 and CDR2 sequences are LGHDT and YNNKEL (reference sequence). V was pared by 0 bases and J by 4 bases, with 10 bases between. CDR3: CASSQDISGGANVLTF. In DNA, the CDR3 is TGTGCCAGCAGCCAAGACATATCCGGGGGGGCCAACGTCCTGACTTTC. The full variable domain, its missing parts supplied by reference TRBV3-1 and TRBJ2-6, is DTAVSQTPKYLVTQMGNDKSIKCEQNLGHDTMYWYKQDSKKFLKIMFSYNNKELIINETVPNRFSPKSPDKAHLNLHINSLELGDSAVYFCASSQDISGGANVLTFGAGSRLTVL.

This clonotype was recorded many times. CDR3 in amino acids: CSVVRGDWGAFF. CDR3 sequence (DNA): TGCAGCGTTGTTAGGGGCGACTGGGGAGCTTTCTTT. This chain joins TRBV29-1 and TRBJ1-1; possible D gene TRBD1, 5 bases. The CDR3 consists of 12 residues. Germline V gene data show CDR1 as SQVTM and CDR2 as ANQGSEA. Trimming took off 4 bases at V and 10 bases at J, with 16 bases between the two ends.

This clonotype was detected many times. This chain uses TRBV4-2 with TRBJ2-1; 9 positions agree with TRBD2. This CDR3 comprises 16 residues. Germline-derived CDR1 and CDR2 are LGHNA and YNFKEQ. With V trimmed by 1 base and J by 3 bases, 4 bases remained unmatched. The CDR3 DNA sequence: TGTGCCAGCAGCCAAGTTTGGACTAGCGACTACAATGAGCAGTTCTTC. Translated, it gives CASSQVWTSDYNEQFF.

This clonotype was recorded many times. V is TRBV11-2 and J is TRBJ2-3; D possibly matches TRBD1 or TRBD2 (6 bases each). The CDR3 is 15 amino acids. CDR1 and CDR2 from the germline V gene are SGHAT and FQNNGV. Deletions cut 5 bases from V and 8 bases from J, with 20 bases between. As DNA, the CDR3 is TGTGCCAGCAGCGGAGGGGGTTCCGCACGTGGTACGCAGTATTTT. Translating gives CASSGGGSARGTQYF.

There are a few counts of this clonotype. The genes are TRBV7-2 and TRBJ2-4; D ambiguous. The CDR3 is made up of 15 amino acids. Germline assignment: CDR1 SGHTA and CDR2 FQGNSA. The ends were cut back, 5 bases at V and 9 bases at J, with 20 bases in the middle. CDR3 in DNA: TGTGCCAGCAGCCATACGACCCCCATTGCTCCCATTCAGTACTTC. Amino acids: CASSHTTPIAPIQYF.

The table lists this clonotype with many counts. The CDR3 loop reads CASIRGGNEQFF. The CDR3 DNA follows: TGTGCCAGCATCCGCGGGGGCAATGAGCAGTTCTTC. The chain uses TRBV5-5 and TRBJ2-1; TRBD2 matches at 7 bases. The V and J ends lost 6 bases and 6 bases, in that order; junction bases with no gene match: 3. The CDR3 is 12 residues long. Germline CDR1 and CDR2: SGHKS and YYEKEE (reference sequence).

This clonotype was recorded at least ten times. This chain uses TRBV27 with TRBJ1-6; D is uncertain. The V end was cut by 2 bases, the J end by 7 bases, with 12 bases between. The germline gives CDR1 MNHEY, CDR2 SMNVEV (reference sequence). The CDR3 is made up of 15 amino acids. The chain's CDR3 is CASSLDGGRNSPLHF. In DNA, the CDR3 is TGTGCCAGCAGTTTAGATGGAGGCCGCAATTCACCCCTCCACTTT.

This clonotype came up many times. The chain uses TRBV6-2 or TRBV6-3 and TRBJ1-1; D is undetermined. CDR3 length: 12 residues. Germline loops: CDR1 MNHEY, CDR2 SVGEGT. The germline V and J ends were trimmed by 8 bases and 1 base, with 8 bases remaining between them. CDR3 loop: CASRKPNTEAFF. The DNA for the CDR3 is TGTGCCAGCCGGAAACCGAACACTGAAGCTTTCTTT.

This clonotype was counted only a few times. The CDR3 region has the DNA TGTGCCAGCAGTTTCGGGACATACAATGAGCAGTTCTTC. Its protein product is CASSFGTYNEQFF. This rearrangement joins TRBV12-3 or TRBV12-4 to TRBJ2-1; maybe TRBD1 (6 bases). Trimming left V 3 bases short and J 4 bases short, with 7 bases between. The CDR3 has 13 amino acids.

This clonotype occurred many times. This chain joins TRBV6-5 and TRBJ1-5; D gene uncertain. CDR1 is MNHEY, CDR2 SVGAGI, per germline. Between the trimmed V and J ends, which lost 5 bases and 7 bases, there was a span of 12 bases. The CDR3 runs to 13 residues. CDR3 bases: TGTGCCAGCAGTCCCCGGCGGGCCCAGCCCCAGCATTTT. Translation gives CASSPRRAQPQHF.

The rearrangement uses TRBV6-2 or TRBV6-3 and TRBJ1-5, with TRBD1 as a possible D gene (5 bases). The V and J ends lost 6 bases and 4 bases respectively, with 19 bases between them. The CDR3 contains 16 residues. Germline V CDR1 and CDR2: MNHEY, SVGEGT. CDR3 DNA: TGTGCCAGCAGCTACCTCTTGGGGGTTGCAAATCAGCCCCAGCATTTT. Encoded protein: CASSYLLGVANQPQHF.

At least ten counts were recorded for this clonotype. The chain recombines TRBV3-1 with TRBJ2-7, with TRBD2 identical over 8 bases. V gave up 0 bases and J gave up 5 bases; unmatched junction bases: 9. Germline lookup yields CDR1 LGHDT and CDR2 YNNKEL (reference sequence). This CDR3 has 16 residues. The CDR3 protein is CASSQDTGLALHEQYF. DNA for the CDR3: TGTGCCAGCAGCCAAGATACCGGACTAGCTCTACACGAGCAGTACTTC.

This clonotype was observed many times. The rearrangement joins TRBV6-5 to TRBJ2-2; D remains unclear. Trimming removed 0 bases from V and 5 bases from J, with 10 bases in between. Germline assignment: CDR1 MNHEY and CDR2 SVGAGI. The CDR3 covers 15 residues. Here the CDR3 DNA reads TGTGCCAGCAGTTACTCGCGACGTAGGACCGGGGAGCTGTTTTTT. This translates into CASSYSRRRTGELFF.